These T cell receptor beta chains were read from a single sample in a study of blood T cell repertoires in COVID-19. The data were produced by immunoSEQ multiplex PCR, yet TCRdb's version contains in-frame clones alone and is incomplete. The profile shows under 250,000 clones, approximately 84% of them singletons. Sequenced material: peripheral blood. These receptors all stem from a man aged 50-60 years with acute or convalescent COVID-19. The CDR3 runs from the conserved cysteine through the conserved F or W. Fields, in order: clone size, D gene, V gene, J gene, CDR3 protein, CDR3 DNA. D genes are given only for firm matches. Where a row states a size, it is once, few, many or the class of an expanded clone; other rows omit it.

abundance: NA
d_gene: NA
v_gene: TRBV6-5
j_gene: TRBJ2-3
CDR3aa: CASSYSGDSSTDTQYF
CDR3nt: TGTGCCAGCAGTTACTCAGGCGACTCTAGCACAGATACGCAGTATTTT

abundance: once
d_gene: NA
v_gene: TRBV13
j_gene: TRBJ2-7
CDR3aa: CASSRNRYLGEQYF
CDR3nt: TGTGCCAGCAGCCGGAACAGGTATTTGGGGGAGCAGTACTTC

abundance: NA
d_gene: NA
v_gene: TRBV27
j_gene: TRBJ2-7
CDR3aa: CASSLYMTGAYEQYF
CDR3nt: TGTGCCAGCAGTTTATATATGACAGGAGCCTACGAGCAGTACTTC

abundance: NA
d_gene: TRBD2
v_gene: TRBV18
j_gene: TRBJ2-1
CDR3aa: CASSPLLAGGYEQFF
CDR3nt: TGTGCCAGCTCACCACTCCTAGCGGGAGGCTATGAGCAGTTCTTC

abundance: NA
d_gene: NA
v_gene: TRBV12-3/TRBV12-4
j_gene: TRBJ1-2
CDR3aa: CASSFADYGYTF
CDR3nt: TGTGCCAGCAGTTTTGCAGATTATGGCTACACCTTC

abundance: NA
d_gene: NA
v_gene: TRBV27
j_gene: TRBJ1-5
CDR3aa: CASSLSRAKRQPQHF
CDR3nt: TGTGCCAGCAGTTTATCGAGGGCAAAACGGCAGCCCCAGCATTTT

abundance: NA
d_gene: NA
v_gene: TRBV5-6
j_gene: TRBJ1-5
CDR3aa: CASSLVGQPQHF
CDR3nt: TGTGCCAGCAGCTTGGTCGGTCAGCCCCAGCATTTT

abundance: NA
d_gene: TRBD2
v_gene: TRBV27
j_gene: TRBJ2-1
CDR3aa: CASSLGLVNEQFF
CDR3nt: TGTGCCAGCAGTCTAGGACTAGTCAATGAGCAGTTCTTC

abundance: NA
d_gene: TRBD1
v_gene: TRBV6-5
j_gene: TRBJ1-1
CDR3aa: CASSYEGGEGTEAFF
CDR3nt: TGTGCCAGCAGTTACGAAGGGGGCGAGGGCACTGAAGCTTTCTTT

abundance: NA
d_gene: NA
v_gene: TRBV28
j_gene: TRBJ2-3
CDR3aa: CASSLLYSSSTDTQYF
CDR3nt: TGTGCCAGCAGTTTGTTGTATTCCTCTAGCACAGATACGCAGTATTTT

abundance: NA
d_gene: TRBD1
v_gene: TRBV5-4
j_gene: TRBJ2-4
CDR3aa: CASSLPGTENIQYF
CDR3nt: TGTGCCAGCAGCTTGCCCGGGACAGAAAACATTCAGTACTTC

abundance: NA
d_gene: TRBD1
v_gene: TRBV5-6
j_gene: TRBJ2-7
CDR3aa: CASSSDRGHYEQYF
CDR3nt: TGTGCCAGCAGCTCGGACAGGGGGCACTACGAGCAGTACTTC

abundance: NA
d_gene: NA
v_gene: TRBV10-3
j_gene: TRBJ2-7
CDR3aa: CAISALYEQYF
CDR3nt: TGTGCCATCAGTGCCCTTTACGAGCAGTACTTC

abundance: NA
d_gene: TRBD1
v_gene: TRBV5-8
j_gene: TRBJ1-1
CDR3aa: CASSQDDRDTEAFF
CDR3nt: TGTGCCAGCAGCCAGGATGACAGGGACACTGAAGCTTTCTTT

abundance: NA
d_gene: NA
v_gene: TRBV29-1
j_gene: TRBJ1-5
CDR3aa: CSVGGAVNQPQHF
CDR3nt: TGCAGCGTCGGGGGGGCAGTCAATCAGCCCCAGCATTTT

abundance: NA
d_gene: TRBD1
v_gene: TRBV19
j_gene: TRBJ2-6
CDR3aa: CASSIGQGVNVLTF
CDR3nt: TGTGCCAGTAGTATAGGCCAGGGGGTCAACGTCCTGACTTTC

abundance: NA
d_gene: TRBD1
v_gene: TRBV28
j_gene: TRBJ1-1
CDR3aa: CASIGTVIGNTEAFF
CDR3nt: TGTGCCAGCATAGGGACAGTAATAGGGAACACTGAAGCTTTCTTT

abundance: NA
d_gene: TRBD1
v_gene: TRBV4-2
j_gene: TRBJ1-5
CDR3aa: CASSRGTVDQPQHF
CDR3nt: TGTGCCAGCAGCCGCGGGACAGTGGATCAGCCCCAGCATTTT

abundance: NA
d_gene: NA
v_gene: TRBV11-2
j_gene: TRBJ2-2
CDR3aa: CASSLAGGELFF
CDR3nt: TGTGCCAGCAGCTTAGCAGGGGGGGAGCTGTTTTTT

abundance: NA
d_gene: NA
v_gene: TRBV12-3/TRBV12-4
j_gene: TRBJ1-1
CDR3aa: CASSLTENTEAFF
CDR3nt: TGTGCCAGCAGCCTGACAGAGAACACTGAAGCTTTCTTT

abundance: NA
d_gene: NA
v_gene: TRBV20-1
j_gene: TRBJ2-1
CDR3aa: CSASSQAKSHNEQFF
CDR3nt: TGCAGTGCTAGTAGCCAAGCTAAGTCCCACAATGAGCAGTTCTTC

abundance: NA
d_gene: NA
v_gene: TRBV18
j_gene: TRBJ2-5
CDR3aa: CASSLQGQETQYF
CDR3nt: TGTGCCAGCTCACTCCAGGGGCAAGAGACCCAGTACTTC

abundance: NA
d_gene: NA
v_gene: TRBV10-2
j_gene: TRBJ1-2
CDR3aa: CASSQQGHYGYTF
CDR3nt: TGCGCCAGCAGCCAACAGGGCCACTATGGCTACACCTTC

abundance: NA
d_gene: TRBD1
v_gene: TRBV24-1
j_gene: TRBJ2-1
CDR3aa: CATSDYPGQGIINEQFF
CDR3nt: TGTGCCACCAGTGATTACCCGGGACAGGGCATAATCAATGAGCAGTTCTTC

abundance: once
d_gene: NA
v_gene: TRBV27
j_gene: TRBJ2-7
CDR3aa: CASSPRWRSVQYF
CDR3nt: TGTGCCAGCAGCCCCCGTTGGCGGTCGGTGCAGTACTTC

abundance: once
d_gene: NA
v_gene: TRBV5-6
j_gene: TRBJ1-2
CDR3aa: CASSHDSRYGYTF
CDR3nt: TGTGCCAGCAGCCACGACAGCCGCTATGGCTACACCTTC

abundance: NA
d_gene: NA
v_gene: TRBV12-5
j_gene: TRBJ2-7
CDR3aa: CASGTNYEQYF
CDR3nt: TGTGCTAGTGGGACTAACTACGAGCAGTACTTC

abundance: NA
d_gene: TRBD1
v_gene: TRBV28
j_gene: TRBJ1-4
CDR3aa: CASSSDRVPGEKLFF
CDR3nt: TGTGCCAGCAGTTCGGACAGGGTCCCAGGGGAAAAACTGTTTTTT

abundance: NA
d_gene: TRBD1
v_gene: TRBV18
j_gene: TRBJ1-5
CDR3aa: CASSPTTGTGVNQPQHF
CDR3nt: TGTGCCAGCTCACCAACTACCGGGACAGGGGTCAATCAGCCCCAGCATTTT

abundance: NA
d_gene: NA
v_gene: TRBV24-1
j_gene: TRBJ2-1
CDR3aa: CATRETGEGNEQFF
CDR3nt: TGTGCCACCAGGGAGACAGGGGAGGGAAATGAGCAGTTCTTC

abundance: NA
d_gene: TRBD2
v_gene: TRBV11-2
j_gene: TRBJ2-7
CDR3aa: CASSLASGSSEQYF
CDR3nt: TGTGCCAGCAGCTTGGCTAGCGGGAGCTCCGAGCAGTACTTC

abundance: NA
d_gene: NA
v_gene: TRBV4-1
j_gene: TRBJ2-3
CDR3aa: CASSQDQRDTQYF
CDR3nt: TGCGCCAGCAGCCAAGATCAGAGGGATACGCAGTATTTT

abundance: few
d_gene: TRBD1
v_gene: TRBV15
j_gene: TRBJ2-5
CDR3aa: CATSRARGLETQYF
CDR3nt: TGTGCCACCAGCAGAGCCAGGGGGCTAGAGACCCAGTACTTC

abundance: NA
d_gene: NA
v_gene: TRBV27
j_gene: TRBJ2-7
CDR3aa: CASQRGFSSYEQYF
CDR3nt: TGTGCCAGCCAAAGGGGGTTCAGCTCCTACGAGCAGTACTTC

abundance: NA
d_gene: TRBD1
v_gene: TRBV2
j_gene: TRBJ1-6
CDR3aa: CASSEDRGGSPLHF
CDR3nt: TGTGCCAGCAGTGAGGACAGGGGCGGATCACCCCTCCACTTT

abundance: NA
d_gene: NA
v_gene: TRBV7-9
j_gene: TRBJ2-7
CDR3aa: CASSSGQPYEQYF
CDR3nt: TGTGCCAGCAGCTCCGGACAGCCCTACGAGCAGTACTTC

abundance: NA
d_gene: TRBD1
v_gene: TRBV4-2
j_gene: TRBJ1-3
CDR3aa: CASSQGQGASGNTIYF
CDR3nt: TGTGCCAGCAGCCAGGGACAGGGGGCAAGTGGAAACACCATATATTTT

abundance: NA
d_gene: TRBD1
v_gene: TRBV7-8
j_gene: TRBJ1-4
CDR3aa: CASSPQGLQNEKLFF
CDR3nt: TGTGCCAGCAGCCCACAGGGGCTCCAGAATGAAAAACTGTTTTTT

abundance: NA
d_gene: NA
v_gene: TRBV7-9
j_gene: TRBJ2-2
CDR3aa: CASSSTGYAGELFF
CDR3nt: TGTGCCAGCAGCTCAACAGGGTACGCCGGGGAGCTGTTTTTT

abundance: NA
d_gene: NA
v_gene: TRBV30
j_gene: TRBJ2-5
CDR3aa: CAWSRETQYF
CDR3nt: TGTGCCTGGAGCAGGGAGACCCAGTACTTC

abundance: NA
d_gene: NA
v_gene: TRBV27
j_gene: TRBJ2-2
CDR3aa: CASSLGLWTQRTGELFF
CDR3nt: TGTGCCAGCAGTTTAGGTTTGTGGACACAGAGGACCGGGGAGCTGTTTTTT

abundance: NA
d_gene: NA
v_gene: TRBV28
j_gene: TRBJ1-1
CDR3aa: CASSMRVAEAFF
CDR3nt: TGTGCCAGCAGTATGAGGGTAGCTGAAGCTTTCTTT

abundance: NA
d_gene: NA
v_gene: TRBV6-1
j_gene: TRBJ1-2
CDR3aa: CASSEGRSGLGGYTF
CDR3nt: TGTGCCAGCAGTGAAGGCCGGTCGGGGTTAGGGGGCTACACCTTC

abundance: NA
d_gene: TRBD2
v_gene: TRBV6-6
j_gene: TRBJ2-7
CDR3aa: CASSSLLAGSYEQYF
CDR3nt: TGTGCCAGCAGTTCCTTGTTAGCGGGCTCCTACGAGCAGTACTTC

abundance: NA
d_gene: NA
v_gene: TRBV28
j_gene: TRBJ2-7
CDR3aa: CASSLPPGPMTYEQYF
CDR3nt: TGTGCCAGCAGTTTACCCCCAGGGCCCATGACCTACGAGCAGTACTTC

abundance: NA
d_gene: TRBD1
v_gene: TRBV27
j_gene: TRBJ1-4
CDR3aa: CASRESPGGEKLFF
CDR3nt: TGTGCCAGCAGGGAGTCCCCAGGGGGGGAAAAACTGTTTTTT

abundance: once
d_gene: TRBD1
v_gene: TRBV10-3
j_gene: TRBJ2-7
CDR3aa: CAISPGQGLLTYEQYF
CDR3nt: TGTGCCATCAGCCCGGGACAGGGTCTTTTAACCTACGAGCAGTACTTC

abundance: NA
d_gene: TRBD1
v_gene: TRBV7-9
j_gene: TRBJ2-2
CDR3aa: CASSLRTGAGELFF
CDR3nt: TGTGCCAGCAGCCTACGGACAGGGGCCGGGGAGCTGTTTTTT

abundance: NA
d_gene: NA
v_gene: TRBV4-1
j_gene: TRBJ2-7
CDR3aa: CASSQVGADEQYF
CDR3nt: TGCGCCAGCAGCCAAGTTGGTGCGGACGAGCAGTACTTC

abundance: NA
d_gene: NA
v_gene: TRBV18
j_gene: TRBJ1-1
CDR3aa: CASSPAAGVFSTEAFF
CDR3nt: TGTGCCAGCTCACCAGCGGCAGGGGTGTTTAGCACTGAAGCTTTCTTT

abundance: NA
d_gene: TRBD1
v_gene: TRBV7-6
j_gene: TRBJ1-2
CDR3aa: CASSPRQGAYGYTF
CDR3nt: TGTGCCAGCAGCCCTCGACAGGGGGCTTATGGCTACACCTTC

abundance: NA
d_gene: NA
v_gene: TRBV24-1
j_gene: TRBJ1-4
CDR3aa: CATSAAATNEKLFF
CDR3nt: TGTGCCACCAGTGCAGCGGCCACTAATGAAAAACTGTTTTTT

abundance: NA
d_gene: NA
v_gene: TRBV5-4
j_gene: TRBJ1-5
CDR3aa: CASSLQGAGNQPQHF
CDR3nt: TGTGCCAGCAGCCTACAGGGAGCCGGCAATCAGCCCCAGCATTTT

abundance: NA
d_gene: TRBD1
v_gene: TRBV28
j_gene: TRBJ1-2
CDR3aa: CASSLGGAGGYTF
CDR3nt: TGTGCCAGCAGCCTAGGGGGCGCGGGGGGCTACACCTTC

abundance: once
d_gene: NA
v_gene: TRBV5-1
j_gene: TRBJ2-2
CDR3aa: CASTSGNTGELFF
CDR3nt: TGCGCCAGCACATCAGGGAACACCGGGGAGCTGTTTTTT

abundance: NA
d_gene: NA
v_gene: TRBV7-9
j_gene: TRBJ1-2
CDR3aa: CASSLGGGSGYTF
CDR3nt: TGTGCCAGCAGCTTAGGAGGGGGATCTGGCTACACCTTC

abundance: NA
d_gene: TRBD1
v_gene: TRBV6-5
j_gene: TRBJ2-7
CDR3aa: CAVGRDSRYEQYF
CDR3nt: TGTGCCGTCGGACGGGACAGCCGCTACGAGCAGTACTTC

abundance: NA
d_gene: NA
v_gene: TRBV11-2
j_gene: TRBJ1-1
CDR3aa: CASSLYRGNTEAFF
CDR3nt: TGTGCCAGCAGCTTATATCGGGGGAACACTGAAGCTTTCTTT

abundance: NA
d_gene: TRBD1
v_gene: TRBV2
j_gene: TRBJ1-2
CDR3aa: CASTGSGTVGYTF
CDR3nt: TGTGCCAGCACCGGCTCGGGGACAGTTGGCTACACCTTC

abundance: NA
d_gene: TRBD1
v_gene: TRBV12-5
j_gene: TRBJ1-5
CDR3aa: CASGLLDRNQPQHF
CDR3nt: TGTGCTAGTGGTCTCCTGGACAGGAATCAGCCCCAGCATTTT